This TCR beta chain comes out of a study of shared clonotypes between healthy human individuals. About the study: A donor's plate count was three for CD4 naive and three for CD4 memory; CD8 naive had two and CD8 memory one.

The CDR3 has 17 amino acids. The germline gives CDR1 LGHNA, CDR2 YNFKEQ. Between the trimmed V and J ends, which lost 0 bases and 0 bases, there was a span of 13 bases. A split of CD4+ cells into CD45RA+ naive and CD45RA-negative memory subsets was performed. Using immunoSEQ multiplex PCR, the repertoire was profiled, and TCRdb retains in-frame clones only, with some absent. The sample lists 700,000 or so clones, less than 80% occurring once. This clonotype was sampled from a woman younger than 45 in good health. This chain connects TRBV4-2 to TRBJ2-3; TRBD1 might be the D (6 bases). The material sequenced was memory CD4+ T cells sorted from blood. Subset described: CD45RA-negative fraction. The CDR3 DNA follows: TGTGCCAGCAGCCAAGATAGGGTGGGGGCTAGCACAGATACGCAGTATTTT. It encodes CASSQDRVGASTDTQYF.